This T cell receptor beta chain was obtained from a study of regulatory T cells in long-lasting Graves disease. Looked up from germline, CDR1 is SNHLY and CDR2 is FYNNEI. Trimming shortened V by 6 bases and J by 2 bases, and 14 bases separated the two germline ends. This CDR3 has 15 amino acids. Described time point: newly diagnosed GD, antithyroid drugs for less than 3 months. With RNA extracted from PBMCs as input, the TCR library was made. The authors built TCR beta libraries using iRepertoire HTBI primers and Arm-PCR of CDR3 regions. MiXCR, run by TCRdb on the multiplex PCR reads, gives a single entry per CDR3 protein. The sample holds about 370,000 distinct CDR3 sequences, about a sixth seen once.

The source of this sequence is a female donor with Graves disease. The chain is built from TRBV2 and TRBJ1-5, with D hard to call. This sample comprised peripheral blood mononuclear cells (PBMCs), obtained at new diagnosis, from a patient treated with antithyroid drugs. This CDR3 is CASRQSGQGNQPQHF. Here the CDR3 DNA reads TGTGCCAGCAGACAGAGCGGCCAGGGCAATCAGCCCCAGCATTTT.